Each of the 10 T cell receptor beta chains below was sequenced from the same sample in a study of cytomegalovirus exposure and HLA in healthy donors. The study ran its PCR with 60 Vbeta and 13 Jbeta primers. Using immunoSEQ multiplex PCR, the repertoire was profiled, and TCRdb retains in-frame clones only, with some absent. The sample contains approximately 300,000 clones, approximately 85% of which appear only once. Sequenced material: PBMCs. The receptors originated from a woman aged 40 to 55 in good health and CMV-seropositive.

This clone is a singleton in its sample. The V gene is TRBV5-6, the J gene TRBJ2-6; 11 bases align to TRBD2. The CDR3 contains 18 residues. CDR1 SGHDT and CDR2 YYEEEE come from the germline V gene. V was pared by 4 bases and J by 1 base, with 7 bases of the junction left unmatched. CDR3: CASSPRTSGSSGANVLTF. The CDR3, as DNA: TGTGCCAGCAGCCCTCGGACTAGCGGGTCTTCTGGGGCCAACGTCCTGACTTTC.

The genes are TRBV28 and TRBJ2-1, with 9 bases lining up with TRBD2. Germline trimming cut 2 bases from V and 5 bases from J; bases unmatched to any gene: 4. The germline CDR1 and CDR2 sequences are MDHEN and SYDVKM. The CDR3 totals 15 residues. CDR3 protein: CASSLGAGGHNEQFF. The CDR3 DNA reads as TGTGCCAGCAGTTTAGGAGCGGGAGGTCACAATGAGCAGTTCTTC. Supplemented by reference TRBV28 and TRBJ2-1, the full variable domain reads DVKVTQSSRYLVKRTGEKVFLECVQDMDHENMFWYRQDPGLGLRLIYFSYDVKMKEKGDIPEGYSVSREKKERFSLILESASTNQTSMYLCASSLGAGGHNEQFFGPGTRLTVL.

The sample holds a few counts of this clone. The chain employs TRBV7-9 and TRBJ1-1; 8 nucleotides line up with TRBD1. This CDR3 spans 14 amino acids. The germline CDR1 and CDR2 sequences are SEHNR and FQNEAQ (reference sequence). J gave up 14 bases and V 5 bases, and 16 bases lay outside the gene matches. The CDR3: CASSKDRAGYNAFF. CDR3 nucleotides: TGTGCCAGCAGCAAGGACAGGGCCGGATACAATGCGTTCTTT.

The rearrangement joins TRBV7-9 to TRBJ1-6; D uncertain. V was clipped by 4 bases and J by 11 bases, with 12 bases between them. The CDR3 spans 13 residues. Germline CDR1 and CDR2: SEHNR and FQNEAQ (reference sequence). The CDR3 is CASSSTAGAPLHF. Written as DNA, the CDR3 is TGTGCCAGCAGCTCAACGGCGGGAGCACCCCTCCACTTT.

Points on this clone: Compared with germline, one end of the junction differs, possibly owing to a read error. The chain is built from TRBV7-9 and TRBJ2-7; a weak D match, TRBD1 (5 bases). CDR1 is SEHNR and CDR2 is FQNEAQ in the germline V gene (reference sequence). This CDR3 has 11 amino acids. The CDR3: CSSSDSYEQYF. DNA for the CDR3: TGTTCCAGCAGCGACAGCTACGAGCAGTACTTC. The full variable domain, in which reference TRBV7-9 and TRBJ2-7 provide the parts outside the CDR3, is DTGVSQNPRHKITKRGQNVTFRCDPISEHNRLYWYRQTLGQGPEFLTYFQNEAQLEKSRLLSDRFSAERPKGSFSTLEIQRTEQGDSAMYLCSSSDSYEQYFGPGTRLTVT.

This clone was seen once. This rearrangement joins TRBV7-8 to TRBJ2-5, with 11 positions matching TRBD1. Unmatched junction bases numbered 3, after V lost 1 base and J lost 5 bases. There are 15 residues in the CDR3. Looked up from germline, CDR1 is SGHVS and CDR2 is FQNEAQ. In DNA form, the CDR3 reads TGTGCCAGCAGCTTAGTGGGGACAGGGGGTGAGACCCAGTACTTC. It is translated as CASSLVGTGGETQYF.

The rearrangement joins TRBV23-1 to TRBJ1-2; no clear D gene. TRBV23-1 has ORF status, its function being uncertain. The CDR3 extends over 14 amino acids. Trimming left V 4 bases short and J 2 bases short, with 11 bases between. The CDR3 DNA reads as TGCGCCAGCAGTCTAAAGCGGATAAACTATGGCTACACCTTC. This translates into CASSLKRINYGYTF.

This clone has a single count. CDR3 nucleotides: TGTGCCAGCAGTGTCCGGGGGGGACTCTACAATGAGCAGTTCTTC. Translating gives CASSVRGGLYNEQFF. The genes are TRBV6-1 and TRBJ2-1, with 8 bases matching TRBD2. V shed 4 bases, J shed 3 bases, and the junction held 5 bases outside the gene matches. This CDR3 comprises 15 residues. Germline values: CDR1 MNHNS, CDR2 SASEGT.

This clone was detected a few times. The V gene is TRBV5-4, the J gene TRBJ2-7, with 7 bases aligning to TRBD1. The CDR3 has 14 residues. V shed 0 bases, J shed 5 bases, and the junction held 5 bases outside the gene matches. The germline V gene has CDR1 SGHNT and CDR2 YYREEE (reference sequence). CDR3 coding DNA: TGTGCCAGCAGCTTGGGGGACAGCCATCACGAGCAGTACTTC. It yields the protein CASSLGDSHHEQYF. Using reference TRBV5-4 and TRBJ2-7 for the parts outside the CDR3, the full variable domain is ETGVTQSPTHLIKTRGQQVTLRCSSQSGHNTVSWYQQALGQGPQFIFQYYREEENGRGNFPPRFSGLQFPNYSSELNVNALELDDSALYLCASSLGDSHHEQYFGPGTRLTVT.

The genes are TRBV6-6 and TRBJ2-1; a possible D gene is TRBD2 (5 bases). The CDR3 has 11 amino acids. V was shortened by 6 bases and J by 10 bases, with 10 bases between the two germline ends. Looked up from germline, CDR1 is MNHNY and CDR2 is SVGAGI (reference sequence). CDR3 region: CASRQPGEQFF. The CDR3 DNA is TGTGCCAGCAGGCAACCGGGGGAGCAGTTCTTC.